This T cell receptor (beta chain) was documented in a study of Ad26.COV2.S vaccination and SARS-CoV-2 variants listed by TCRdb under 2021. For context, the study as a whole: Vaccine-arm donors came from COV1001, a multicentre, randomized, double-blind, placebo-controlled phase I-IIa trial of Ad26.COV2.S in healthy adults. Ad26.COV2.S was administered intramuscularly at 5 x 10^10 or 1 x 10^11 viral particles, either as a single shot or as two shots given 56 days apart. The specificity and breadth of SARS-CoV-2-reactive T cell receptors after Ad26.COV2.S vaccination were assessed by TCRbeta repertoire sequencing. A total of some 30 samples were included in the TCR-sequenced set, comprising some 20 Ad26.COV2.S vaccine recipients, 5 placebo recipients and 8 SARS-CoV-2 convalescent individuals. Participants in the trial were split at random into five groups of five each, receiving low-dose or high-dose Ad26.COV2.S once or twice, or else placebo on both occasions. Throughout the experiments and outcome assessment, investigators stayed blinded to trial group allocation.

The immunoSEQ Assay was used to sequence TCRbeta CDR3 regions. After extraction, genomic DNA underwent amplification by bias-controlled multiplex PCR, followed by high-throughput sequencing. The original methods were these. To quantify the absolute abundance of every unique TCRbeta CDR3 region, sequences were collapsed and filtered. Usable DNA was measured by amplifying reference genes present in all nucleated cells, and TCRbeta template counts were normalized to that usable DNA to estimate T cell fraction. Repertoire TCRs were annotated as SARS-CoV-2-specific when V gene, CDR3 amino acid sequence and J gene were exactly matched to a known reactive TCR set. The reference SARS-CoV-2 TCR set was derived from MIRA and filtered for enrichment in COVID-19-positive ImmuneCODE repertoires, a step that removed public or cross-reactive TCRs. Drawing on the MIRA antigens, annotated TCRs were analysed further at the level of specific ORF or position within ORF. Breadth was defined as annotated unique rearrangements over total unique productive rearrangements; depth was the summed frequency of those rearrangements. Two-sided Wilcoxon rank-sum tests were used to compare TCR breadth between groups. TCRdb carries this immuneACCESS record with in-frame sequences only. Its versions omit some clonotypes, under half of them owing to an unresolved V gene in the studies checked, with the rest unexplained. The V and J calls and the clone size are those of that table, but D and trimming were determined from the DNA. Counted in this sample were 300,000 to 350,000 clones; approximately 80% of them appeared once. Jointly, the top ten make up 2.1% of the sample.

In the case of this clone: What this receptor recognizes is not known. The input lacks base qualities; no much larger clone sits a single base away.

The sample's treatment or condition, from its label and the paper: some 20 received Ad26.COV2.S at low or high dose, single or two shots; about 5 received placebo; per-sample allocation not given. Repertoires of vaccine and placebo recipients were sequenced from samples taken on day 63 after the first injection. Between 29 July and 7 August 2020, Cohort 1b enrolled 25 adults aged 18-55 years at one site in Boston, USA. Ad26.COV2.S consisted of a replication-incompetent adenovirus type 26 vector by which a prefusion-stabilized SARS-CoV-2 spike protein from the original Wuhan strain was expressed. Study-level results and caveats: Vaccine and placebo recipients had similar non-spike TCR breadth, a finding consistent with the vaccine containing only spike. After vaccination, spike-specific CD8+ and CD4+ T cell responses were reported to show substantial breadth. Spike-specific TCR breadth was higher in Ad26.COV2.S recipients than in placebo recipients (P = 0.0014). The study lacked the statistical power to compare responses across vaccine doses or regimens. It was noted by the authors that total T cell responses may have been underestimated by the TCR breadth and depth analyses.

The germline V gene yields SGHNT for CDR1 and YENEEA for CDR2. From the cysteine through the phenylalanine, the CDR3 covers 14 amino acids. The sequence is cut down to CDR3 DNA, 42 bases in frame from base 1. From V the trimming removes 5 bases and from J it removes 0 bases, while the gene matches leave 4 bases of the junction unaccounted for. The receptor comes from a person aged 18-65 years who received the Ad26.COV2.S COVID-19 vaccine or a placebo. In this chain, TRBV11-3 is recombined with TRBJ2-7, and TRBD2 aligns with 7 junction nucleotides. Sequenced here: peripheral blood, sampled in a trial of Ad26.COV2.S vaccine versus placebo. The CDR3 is CASSVRDYSYEQYF. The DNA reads TGTGCCAGCAGCGTCCGGGACTACTCCTACGAGCAGTACTTC.